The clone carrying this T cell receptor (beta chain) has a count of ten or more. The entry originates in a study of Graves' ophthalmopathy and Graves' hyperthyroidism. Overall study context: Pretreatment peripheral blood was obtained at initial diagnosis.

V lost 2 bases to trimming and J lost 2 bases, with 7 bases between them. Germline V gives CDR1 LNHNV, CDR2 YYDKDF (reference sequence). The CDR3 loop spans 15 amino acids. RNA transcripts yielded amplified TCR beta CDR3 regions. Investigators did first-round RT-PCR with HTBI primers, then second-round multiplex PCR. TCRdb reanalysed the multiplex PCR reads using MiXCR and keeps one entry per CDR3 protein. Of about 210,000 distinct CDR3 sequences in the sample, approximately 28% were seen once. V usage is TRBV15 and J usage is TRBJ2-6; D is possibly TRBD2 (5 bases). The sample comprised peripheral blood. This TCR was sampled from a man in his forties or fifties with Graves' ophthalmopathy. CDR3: CATSRMRAGANVLTF. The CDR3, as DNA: TGTGCCACCAGCAGAATGAGGGCTGGGGCCAACGTCCTGACTTTC.